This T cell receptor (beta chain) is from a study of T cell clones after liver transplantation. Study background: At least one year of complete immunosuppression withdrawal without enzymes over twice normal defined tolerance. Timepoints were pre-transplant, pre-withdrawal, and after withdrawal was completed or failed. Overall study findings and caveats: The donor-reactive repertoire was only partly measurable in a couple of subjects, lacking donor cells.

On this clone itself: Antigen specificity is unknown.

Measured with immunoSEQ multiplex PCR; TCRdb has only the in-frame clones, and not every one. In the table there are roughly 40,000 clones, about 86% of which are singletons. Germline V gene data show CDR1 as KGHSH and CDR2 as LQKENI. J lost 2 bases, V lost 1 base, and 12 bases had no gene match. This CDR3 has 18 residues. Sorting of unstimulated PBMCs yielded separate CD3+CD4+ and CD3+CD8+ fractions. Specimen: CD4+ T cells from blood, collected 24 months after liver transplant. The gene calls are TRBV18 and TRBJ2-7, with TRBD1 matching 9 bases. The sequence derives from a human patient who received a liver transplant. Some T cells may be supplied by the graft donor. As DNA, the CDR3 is TGTGCCAGCTCACCACTCAGATCAGATCGGGACAGGGCCTACGAGCAGTACTTC. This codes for CASSPLRSDRDRAYEQYF.